This T cell receptor (beta chain) was sequenced in a study of cytomegalovirus exposure and HLA in healthy donors. Worth noting for this clone: Its cognate antigen is unknown.

The PCR was carried out with 60 Vbeta primers and 13 Jbeta primers. TCRdb's table, derived via immunoSEQ multiplex PCR, lists solely in-frame clones and lacks some. The sample yields 65,000 to 75,000 clones, roughly four fifths seen once. Study results and caveats: Overall, approximately 150 TCR beta chains were annotated as cytomegalovirus-associated. Presence/absence analyses took donor sequencing depth as roughly uniform.

The clonotype comes from an older woman in good health and CMV-seropositive. The sample was PBMCs.

The CDR3 DNA reads as TGCAGCGTTGCGGGAGGGGAGAACACTGAAGCTTTCTTT. This encodes CSVAGGENTEAFF. The genes are TRBV29-1 and TRBJ1-1; perhaps TRBD1 as D (5 bases). The V end lost 4 bases, the J end lost 1 base, and 10 bases lay between the germline ends. The CDR3 contains 13 residues. Germline V gene data show CDR1 as SQVTM and CDR2 as ANQGSEA.